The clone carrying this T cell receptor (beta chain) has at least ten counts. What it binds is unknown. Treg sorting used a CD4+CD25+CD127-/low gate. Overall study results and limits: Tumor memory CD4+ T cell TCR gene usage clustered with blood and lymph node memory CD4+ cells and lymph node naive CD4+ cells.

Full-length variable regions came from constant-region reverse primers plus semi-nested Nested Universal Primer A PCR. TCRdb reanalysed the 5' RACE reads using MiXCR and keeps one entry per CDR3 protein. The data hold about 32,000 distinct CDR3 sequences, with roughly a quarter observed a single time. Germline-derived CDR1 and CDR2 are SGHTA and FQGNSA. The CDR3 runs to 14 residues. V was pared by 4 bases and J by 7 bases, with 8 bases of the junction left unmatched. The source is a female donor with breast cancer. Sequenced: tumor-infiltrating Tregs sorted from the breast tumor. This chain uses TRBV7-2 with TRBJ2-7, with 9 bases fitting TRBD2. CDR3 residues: CASSSLAGGGEQYF. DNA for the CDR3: TGTGCCAGCAGCTCCTTGGCGGGAGGGGGTGAGCAGTACTTC.